A selection of T cell receptor beta chains follows, all from one sample in a study of blood T cell repertoires in COVID-19. Assay: immunoSEQ multiplex PCR; the TCRdb copy retains only in-frame clones and omits some. The table includes a few hundred thousand clones, around nine tenths detected once. Material: peripheral blood. These receptor sequences come from a man aged 80 or over with acute or convalescent COVID-19. The CDR3 runs from the conserved cysteine through the conserved F or W. D genes are given only for firm matches. The listing skips clone size in some rows; elsewhere it reads once, few, many or a size class.

V	size	J	D	length	CDR3	DNA
TRBV2	.	TRBJ1-5	TRBD1	14	CASRMGQSNQPQHF	TGTGCCAGCAGAATGGGACAGAGTAATCAGCCCCAGCATTTT
TRBV29-1	once	TRBJ2-7	.	12	CSVESRDYEQYF	TGCAGCGTTGAAAGCAGGGACTACGAGCAGTACTTC
TRBV6-6	.	TRBJ1-5	TRBD1	15	CASSYSQGSYQPQHF	TGTGCCAGCAGTTACTCACAGGGGTCGTATCAGCCCCAGCATTTT
TRBV4-2	.	TRBJ2-1	.	15	CASSQVSFRYNEQFF	TGTGCCAGCAGCCAAGTTAGCTTTAGGTACAATGAGCAGTTCTTC
TRBV6-6	.	TRBJ1-2	TRBD1	13	CASSYGQGGGYTF	TGTGCCAGCAGTTACGGACAGGGGGGCGGCTACACCTTC
TRBV28	.	TRBJ2-1	TRBD1	13	CASSRTGLNEQFF	TGTGCCAGCAGTAGGACAGGGTTAAATGAGCAGTTCTTC
TRBV6-2/TRBV6-3	.	TRBJ1-1	.	12	CASSWAHTEAFF	TGTGCCAGCAGTTGGGCCCACACTGAAGCTTTCTTT
TRBV6-6	.	TRBJ2-7	.	15	CASSYLQGPRVEQYF	TGTGCCAGCAGTTACCTACAGGGCCCAAGAGTGGAGCAGTACTTC
TRBV6-2/TRBV6-3	.	TRBJ2-6	TRBD1	18	CASSTTHGTGTGANVLTF	TGTGCCAGCAGTACTACTCACGGGACAGGGACTGGGGCCAACGTCCTGACTTTC
TRBV27	.	TRBJ1-2	.	14	CASSPADRVIDYTF	TGTGCCAGCAGTCCGGCCGATCGGGTAATCGACTACACCTTC
TRBV28	.	TRBJ2-5	.	15	CASSFSRFGEETQYF	TGTGCCAGCAGTTTCAGTCGGTTCGGGGAAGAGACCCAGTACTTC
TRBV28	.	TRBJ1-2	.	14	CASSSAGLVYGYTF	TGTGCCAGCAGTAGCGCGGGGTTGGTCTATGGCTACACCTTC
TRBV28	.	TRBJ2-2	TRBD1	16	CASGSGTATNTGELFF	TGTGCCAGCGGTAGTGGGACAGCGACGAACACCGGGGAGCTGTTTTTT
TRBV24-1	.	TRBJ2-1	TRBD1	16	CATSDPRQGPYNEQFF	TGTGCCACCAGTGACCCCCGACAGGGACCCTACAATGAGCAGTTCTTC
TRBV6-2/TRBV6-3	few	TRBJ1-1	.	16	CASSYEEGRPGTEAFF	TGTGCCAGCAGTTACGAGGAGGGCCGGCCTGGCACTGAAGCTTTCTTT
TRBV18	.	TRBJ1-1	.	15	CASSSSAGDHTEAFF	TGTGCCAGCTCATCTTCAGCGGGGGACCACACTGAAGCTTTCTTT
TRBV4-1	.	TRBJ2-7	TRBD2	14	CASSLAGDPYEQYF	TGCGCCAGCAGCCTAGCGGGGGATCCCTACGAGCAGTATTTC
TRBV18	.	TRBJ1-4	.	15	CASSPTGSEGEKLFF	TGTGCCAGCTCACCAACCGGGAGTGAGGGGGAAAAACTGTTTTTT
TRBV29-1	.	TRBJ2-7	.	12	CSVAPGTHEQYF	TGCAGCGTGGCGCCGGGTACCCACGAGCAGTACTTC
TRBV27	.	TRBJ1-6	TRBD1	15	CASSLNYRGYSPLHF	TGTGCCAGCAGTCTCAACTACAGGGGTTACTCACCCCTCCACTTT
TRBV9	.	TRBJ1-3	.	17	CASSPQLGQFSGNTIYF	TGTGCCAGCAGCCCCCAACTAGGACAGTTCTCTGGAAACACCATATATTTT
TRBV3-1/TRBV3-2	.	TRBJ2-7	.	14	CASSQGGNSYEQYF	TGTGCCAGCAGCCAAGGAGGGAACTCCTACGAGCAGTACTTC
TRBV11-1	.	TRBJ2-2	TRBD2	16	CASSLTGWTSAGELFF	TGTGCCAGCAGCTTAACCGGGTGGACTAGCGCCGGGGAGCTGTTTTTT
TRBV7-3	.	TRBJ2-3	.	16	CASSLFADSSTDTQYF	TGTGCCAGCAGCTTATTCGCAGATTCAAGTACAGATACGCAGTATTTT
TRBV6-5	.	TRBJ2-7	TRBD2	14	CASTSAGGPREQYF	TGTGCCAGCACTTCAGCGGGAGGGCCTCGGGAGCAGTACTTC
TRBV24-1	.	TRBJ1-5	.	14	CATSGPGANQPQHF	TGTGCCACCAGTGGACCAGGCGCCAATCAGCCCCAGCATTTT
TRBV7-2	.	TRBJ2-2	.	15	CASSLDSPNTGELFF	TGTGCCAGCAGCTTAGACAGCCCGAACACCGGGGAGCTGTTTTTT
TRBV3-1/TRBV3-2	.	TRBJ2-7	TRBD1	15	CASSQSAGGPYEQYF	TGTGCCAGCAGCCAATCGGCAGGGGGCCCCTACGAGCAGTACTTC
TRBV19	once	TRBJ2-6	TRBD2	16	CASSIWRGTGANVLTF	TGTGCCAGTAGTATATGGCGGGGGACTGGGGCCAACGTCCTGACTTTC
TRBV7-3	.	TRBJ2-2	.	15	CASSSGTLNTGELFF	TGTGCCAGCAGCTCCGGGACTCTTAACACCGGGGAGCTGTTTTTT
TRBV4-1	.	TRBJ2-3	.	15	CASSPGRVSTDTQYF	TGCGCCAGCAGCCCCGGTCGGGTTAGCACAGATACGCAGTATTTT
TRBV19	.	TRBJ1-1	.	13	CASSIRGSSEAFF	TGTGCCAGTAGTATAAGGGGTTCCTCTGAAGCTTTCTTT
TRBV6-2/TRBV6-3	once	TRBJ2-7	.	13	CASSWNSRGEQYF	TGTGCCAGCAGTTGGAATAGCAGAGGCGAGCAGTACTTC
TRBV7-9	.	TRBJ1-2	.	12	CASRGQNYGYTF	TGTGCCAGCCGAGGGCAGAACTATGGCTACACCTTC
TRBV19	.	TRBJ1-1	.	13	CASSISPSTEAFF	TGTGCCAGTAGTATAAGCCCGTCCACTGAAGCTTTCTTT
TRBV6-5	once	TRBJ2-1	TRBD2	15	CASSSLAGEKNEQFF	TGTGCCAGCAGTTCCCTAGCGGGAGAGAAAAATGAGCAGTTCTTC
TRBV7-9	.	TRBJ2-3	.	14	CASSLVAVGDTQYF	TGTGCCAGCAGCTTAGTGGCGGTTGGGGATACGCAGTATTTT
TRBV7-9	.	TRBJ1-4	.	14	CASSSTTGHEKLFF	TGTGCCAGCAGCTCCACTACAGGGCATGAAAAACTGTTTTTT
TRBV19	.	TRBJ2-2	.	13	CATSGQYPGELFF	TGTGCCACCTCAGGACAGTACCCCGGGGAGCTGTTTTTT
TRBV7-2	.	TRBJ1-2	TRBD1	15	CASSPGTGVNYGYTF	TGTGCCAGCAGCCCTGGAACAGGGGTGAACTATGGCTACACCTTC
TRBV12-3/TRBV12-4	once	TRBJ1-1	.	12	CASSLNLGRAFF	TGTGCCAGCAGTTTAAATCTGGGGCGAGCTTTCTTT
TRBV7-2	once	TRBJ1-5	TRBD1	16	CASSLQGTGDNQPQHF	TGTGCCAGCAGCTTACAAGGGACAGGGGACAATCAGCCCCAGCATTTT
TRBV27	.	TRBJ1-1	TRBD1	18	CASSLTPGQGTSNTEAFF	TGTGCCAGCAGTTTAACGCCGGGACAGGGCACCTCTAACACTGAAGCTTTCTTT
TRBV11-2	.	TRBJ1-2	.	14	CASSERWSSVDYTF	TGTGCCAGCAGCGAAAGGTGGAGTAGTGTGGACTACACCTTC
TRBV29-1	.	TRBJ2-1	.	14	CSVDSLAAYNEQFF	TGCAGCGTTGATAGCCTAGCAGCTTACAATGAGCAGTTCTTC